A selection of T cell receptor beta chains follows, all from one sample in a study of high-grade serous ovarian cancer treatment subgroups. Sequencing was performed with immunoSEQ multiplex PCR; in TCRdb, only in-frame clones are kept and a portion is missing. Here the sample spans several hundred clones, roughly 80% being singletons. Specimen: tumor tissue. Source of these receptors: a human donor with high-grade serous ovarian cancer. Both conserved end residues are part of each CDR3. The D gene is left open where the match is weak. Size is stated for part of the rows, as once, few or many counts, or as a class when the clone is expanded.

DNA: TGTGCCAGCAGCCGTACCCGGACAGGGGCGGAGGACGAGCAGTACTTC
CDR3: CASSRTRTGAEDEQYF
V: TRBV7-8
D: TRBD1
size: NA
J: TRBJ2-7

DNA: TGTGCCAGCAGTTCAAGGACAAACTACCGCTCTGGGGCCAACGTCCTGACTTTC
CDR3: CASSSRTNYRSGANVLTF
V: TRBV27
D: NA
size: NA
J: TRBJ2-6

DNA: TGCGCCAGCAGCTTGGCCGGGACCGACTATGGCTACACCTTC
CDR3: CASSLAGTDYGYTF
V: TRBV5-1
D: NA
size: few
J: TRBJ1-2

DNA: TGTGCCAGCAGCTTGTTGGCGGGAGGGCCTTACGAGCAGTTCTTC
CDR3: CASSLLAGGPYEQFF
V: TRBV7-8
D: TRBD2
size: NA
J: TRBJ2-1

DNA: TGTGCCAGCAGCTCTGACAGGGGGTTCGTTGGCTACACCTTC
CDR3: CASSSDRGFVGYTF
V: TRBV11-2
D: TRBD1
size: NA
J: TRBJ1-2

DNA: TGTGCCAGCAGTGAATCGTCCTACGAGCAGTACTTC
CDR3: CASSESSYEQYF
V: TRBV25-1
D: NA
size: NA
J: TRBJ2-7

DNA: TGTGCCAGCGGAGGACTAGCGGGAGGCAGGAATGAGCAGTTCTTC
CDR3: CASGGLAGGRNEQFF
V: TRBV6-1
D: TRBD2
size: NA
J: TRBJ2-1

DNA: TGCGCCAGCAGCCAAGGGACTAGCGGGGGCTACGAGCAGTACTTC
CDR3: CASSQGTSGGYEQYF
V: TRBV5-1
D: TRBD2
size: NA
J: TRBJ2-7

DNA: TGTGCCAGCAGCGGATCCGGACAAAGTCGGGCCAACGTCCTGACTTTC
CDR3: CASSGSGQSRANVLTF
V: TRBV7-9
D: NA
size: once
J: TRBJ2-6

DNA: TGCGCCAGCAGTGAGTTCCCTAACAGGGGGAACAATGAGCAGTTCTTC
CDR3: CASSEFPNRGNNEQFF
V: TRBV10-2
D: TRBD1
size: once
J: TRBJ2-1

DNA: TGCGCCAGCAGCCAAGACATAAGGGGCGGGGGCTACACCTTC
CDR3: CASSQDIRGGGYTF
V: TRBV4-1
D: NA
size: once
J: TRBJ1-2

DNA: TGTGCCAGTATCGGCCCGTCGGGGCTAAACACTGAAGCTTTCTTT
CDR3: CASIGPSGLNTEAFF
V: TRBV19
D: NA
size: once
J: TRBJ1-1

DNA: TGTGCCAGCAGTTACGGTCGGGGGACCTACGAGCAGTACTTC
CDR3: CASSYGRGTYEQYF
V: TRBV6-6
D: NA
size: NA
J: TRBJ2-7

DNA: TGTGCCAGCAGCTTCCCGATAAGCAGGGGAGAGACCCAGTACTTC
CDR3: CASSFPISRGETQYF
V: TRBV7-9
D: NA
size: NA
J: TRBJ2-5

DNA: TGTGCCAGCAGCCAAGAGTGGGGTGCAGATACGCAGTATTTT
CDR3: CASSQEWGADTQYF
V: TRBV5-5
D: NA
size: NA
J: TRBJ2-3

DNA: TGTGCCAGCAGTTACCGCAGGGGAGGTTATGGCTACACCTTC
CDR3: CASSYRRGGYGYTF
V: TRBV6-5
D: NA
size: few
J: TRBJ1-2

DNA: TGCGCCAGCAGCCGTCAGACGGGAGTCTCTGGAAACACCATATATTTT
CDR3: CASSRQTGVSGNTIYF
V: TRBV5-1
D: NA
size: NA
J: TRBJ1-3

DNA: TGTGCCAGCAGCTTGGGTGGGAGTAAAACTGAAGCTTTCTTT
CDR3: CASSLGGSKTEAFF
V: TRBV11-3
D: NA
size: once
J: TRBJ1-1

DNA: TGCAGCGTTAAGCTATTAGGGGTTGAGCAGTTCTTC
CDR3: CSVKLLGVEQFF
V: TRBV29-1
D: NA
size: NA
J: TRBJ2-1

DNA: TGTGCCAGCAGCTTAGTCGGGACAGAACCCACAGATACGCAGTATTTT
CDR3: CASSLVGTEPTDTQYF
V: TRBV7-6
D: TRBD1
size: NA
J: TRBJ2-3

DNA: TGCGCCAGCAGCTTCGATCTCTCTGGAAACACCATATATTTT
CDR3: CASSFDLSGNTIYF
V: TRBV5-1
D: NA
size: NA
J: TRBJ1-3

DNA: TGTGCCAGCAGCTTGTTTGGGGCGGTCTACGAGCAGTACTTC
CDR3: CASSLFGAVYEQYF
V: TRBV5-4
D: NA
size: few
J: TRBJ2-7

DNA: TGTGCCAGCAGCCCGCTACTAGCGGGAGTCCCCTACAATGAGCAGTTCTTC
CDR3: CASSPLLAGVPYNEQFF
V: TRBV7-8
D: TRBD2
size: NA
J: TRBJ2-1

DNA: TGTGCCAGCAGCCCACAGGCGTCTGAAGCTTTCTTT
CDR3: CASSPQASEAFF
V: TRBV11-2
D: NA
size: NA
J: TRBJ1-1

DNA: TGTGCCAGCAGCTTAGGGGTGAATGGGGCTTTCTTT
CDR3: CASSLGVNGAFF
V: TRBV13
D: NA
size: NA
J: TRBJ1-1

DNA: TGTGCCAGCAGCCCCTGGTCCTGGGGGATTAAGACCCAGTACTTC
CDR3: CASSPWSWGIKTQYF
V: TRBV28
D: NA
size: NA
J: TRBJ2-5

DNA: TGTGCCAGCAGCTTGACCAATTCTATGACTCATCAGCCCCAGCATTTT
CDR3: CASSLTNSMTHQPQHF
V: TRBV5-8
D: NA
size: NA
J: TRBJ1-5

DNA: TGTGCCAGCAGTGGACAGGGTGAGGTCACTGAAGCTTTCTTT
CDR3: CASSGQGEVTEAFF
V: TRBV6-5
D: TRBD1
size: few
J: TRBJ1-1

DNA: TGTGCCAGCAGCAGGGACACCAACACTGAAGCTTTCTTT
CDR3: CASSRDTNTEAFF
V: TRBV7-9
D: NA
size: NA
J: TRBJ1-1

DNA: TGTGCCAGCAGCTTAATCAGGGGTGGGGAGGGCCTGGATGAGCAGTTCTTC
CDR3: CASSLIRGGEGLDEQFF
V: TRBV7-9
D: NA
size: NA
J: TRBJ2-1

DNA: TGTGCCTGGAGTGCCCTAAGCGGGAGGGGAGACACCGGGGAGCTGTTTTTT
CDR3: CAWSALSGRGDTGELFF
V: TRBV30
D: TRBD2
size: few
J: TRBJ2-2

DNA: TGTGCCAGTAGTATGGACAGGGAGAACACCAGGGAGCTGTTTTTT
CDR3: CASSMDRENTRELFF
V: TRBV19
D: TRBD1
size: NA
J: TRBJ2-2

DNA: TGTGCCAGTAGGCTGACAGGGGAGAACACTGAAGCTTTCTTT
CDR3: CASRLTGENTEAFF
V: TRBV19
D: TRBD1
size: NA
J: TRBJ1-1

DNA: TGTGCCATCAGTGACCCCGGGAGGGTAGCCAATGAGCAGTTCTTC
CDR3: CAISDPGRVANEQFF
V: TRBV10-3
D: TRBD2
size: NA
J: TRBJ2-1

DNA: TGTGCCAGTAGCAACTGGGGACTTTACAATGAGCAGTTCTTC
CDR3: CASSNWGLYNEQFF
V: TRBV19
D: NA
size: once
J: TRBJ2-1

DNA: TGTGCCAGCAGTGAAGAGGGGACCCTAGCGGGAGATTCTTACAATGAGCAGTTCTTC
CDR3: CASSEEGTLAGDSYNEQFF
V: TRBV2
D: TRBD2
size: NA
J: TRBJ2-1

DNA: TGTGCCAGCAGCATGGGACAGGTGGGGGAAAAACTGTTTTTT
CDR3: CASSMGQVGEKLFF
V: TRBV14
D: TRBD1
size: NA
J: TRBJ1-4

DNA: TGTGCCATCAGTGCACTAGAGAGCTCCTACGAGCAGTACTTC
CDR3: CAISALESSYEQYF
V: TRBV10-3
D: NA
size: few
J: TRBJ2-7

DNA: TGTGCCAGCAGTCGAGGACAGGGGGGTGGCTACACCTTC
CDR3: CASSRGQGGGYTF
V: TRBV28
D: TRBD1
size: NA
J: TRBJ1-2

DNA: TGTGCCAGCAGCCGGACTAGTGGAAACACCATATATTTT
CDR3: CASSRTSGNTIYF
V: TRBV5-4
D: NA
size: NA
J: TRBJ1-3

DNA: TGTGCCAGCAGGTCCACAGGAGAGAACACTGAAGCTTTCTTT
CDR3: CASRSTGENTEAFF
V: TRBV7-9
D: NA
size: few
J: TRBJ1-1

DNA: TGTGCCAGCAGCCTTAGCGGGGGCCAAGAGACCCAGTACTTC
CDR3: CASSLSGGQETQYF
V: TRBV9
D: TRBD2
size: once
J: TRBJ2-5